This T cell receptor beta chain comes out of a study of T cells in Graves' hyperthyroidism and ophthalmopathy. There were TCR beta CDR3 regions amplified from RNA transcripts. The study used the HTBI primer set for a first-round RT-PCR of the TCR CDR3. MiXCR, applied by TCRdb to the multiplex PCR reads, yields one record per CDR3 protein. This repertoire shows fewer than 550,000 distinct CDR3 sequences, around a sixth found once; its top ten account for over 7.5%. Researchers barred patients who had uncontrolled infection, other autoimmune disease, pregnancy or lactation. This clonotype has a count of ten or more. The receptor was derived from a young woman with Graves' hyperthyroidism. Specimen: blood.

CDR3 nucleotides: TGTGCCAGTAGTCGGTCAGGGATCAATGGCTACACCTTC. As protein: CASSRSGINGYTF. The V call is TRBV6-1, the J call TRBJ1-2; weak D call: TRBD1 (5 bases). Trimming cost V 9 bases and J 6 bases, with 17 bases left between them. The CDR3 is made up of 13 amino acids. Germline loops: CDR1 MNHNS, CDR2 SASEGT.